This T cell receptor beta chain emerged from a study of PD-1 and CTLA-4 blockade in melanoma (dated by TCRdb to the early 2020s). Notes on the research overall: In patients with melanoma, the study measured the effects of PD-1 blockade versus CTLA-4 blockade on the melanoma-reactive CD8 T cell response.

Reading the germline V gene (reference sequence) gives CDR1 LNHDA and CDR2 SQIVND. The CDR3 holds 16 amino acids from the cysteine to the phenylalanine. This entry keeps only the CDR3 DNA: 48 bases, framed from base 1. The germline V end is reduced by 4 bases and the J end by 6 bases; junction bases left unmatched: 9. Libraries were built with the immunoSEQ multiplex PCR assay. The source is immuneACCESS, and TCRdb retained only in-frame sequences with V and J called. Part of the clones is not carried over; for the studies checked, unresolved V genes explain less than half of this, and the remainder is unexplained. For this sample the table gives fewer than 20,000 clones, of which approximately 70% were detected only once. The ten most abundant clones make up over 12% of the sample. Of note for this clone: Its antigen has not been determined. Base qualities are missing; no much larger clone stands one base away.

The starting material was CD8+ T cells from peripheral blood, obtained from a patient given anti-PD-1 treatment. This clonotype was obtained from a human donor with melanoma. The chain was built from TRBV19 and TRBJ1-6, and TRBD1 aligns with 7 junction nucleotides. The CDR3 sequence is CASSSDRVALNSPLHF. The DNA reads as follows: TGTGCCAGTAGTAGCGACAGGGTCGCGCTTAATTCACCCCTCCACTTT.